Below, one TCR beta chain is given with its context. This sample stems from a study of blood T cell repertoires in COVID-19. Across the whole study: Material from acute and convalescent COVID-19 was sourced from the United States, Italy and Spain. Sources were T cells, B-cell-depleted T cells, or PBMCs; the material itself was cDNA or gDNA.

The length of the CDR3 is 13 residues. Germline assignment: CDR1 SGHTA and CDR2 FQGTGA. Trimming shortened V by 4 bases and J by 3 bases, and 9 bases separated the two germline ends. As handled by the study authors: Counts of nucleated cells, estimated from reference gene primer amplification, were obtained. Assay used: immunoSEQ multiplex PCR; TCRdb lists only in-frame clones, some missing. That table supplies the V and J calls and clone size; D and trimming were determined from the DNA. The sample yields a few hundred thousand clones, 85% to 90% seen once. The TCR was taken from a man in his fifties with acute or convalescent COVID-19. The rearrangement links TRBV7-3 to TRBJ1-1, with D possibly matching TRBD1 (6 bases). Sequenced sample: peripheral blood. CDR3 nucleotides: TGTGCCAGCAGCTCCGGACAGTACACTGAAGCTTTCTTT. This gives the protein CASSSGQYTEAFF. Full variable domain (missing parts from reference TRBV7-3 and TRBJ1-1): GAGVSQTPSNKVTEKGKYVELRCDPISGHTALYWYRQSLGQGPEFLIYFQGTGAADDSGLPNDRFFAVRPEGSVSTLKIQRTERGDSAVYLCASSSGQYTEAFFGQGTRLTVV.